These 12 T cell receptor beta chains came from one sample sequenced in a study of early T cells in non-severe SARS-CoV-2 infection. One entry per CDR3 protein results from TCRdb running MiXCR on the 5' RACE reads. Counted here are about 49,000 distinct CDR3 sequences, about 4.2% occurring once; the ten biggest clones make up 5% to 6.5%. The sample taken for sequencing was whole blood. These receptors originate from an adult who was a healthcare worker with PCR-confirmed SARS-CoV-2 infection or an uninfected control (not recorded which).

In its sample, this clonotype was seen a few times. The chain couples TRBV7-2 to TRBJ2-1, with D perhaps being TRBD1 or TRBD2 (5 bases each). V shed 4 bases and J shed 6 bases, with 7 bases lying between them. The CDR3 consists of 12 residues. CDR1 and CDR2 (germline): SGHTA, FQGNSA. In DNA, the CDR3 is TGTGCCAGCAGCTGGGGACCCAATGAGCAGTTCTTC. Protein sequence: CASSWGPNEQFF.

This clonotype has at least ten counts. V gene TRBV7-8 combines with J gene TRBJ2-3, with 7 bases identical to TRBD1. The CDR3 consists of 15 residues. In germline, CDR1 is SGHVS, CDR2 FQNEAQ. V lost 3 bases to trimming and J lost 2 bases; unmatched junction nucleotides: 5. The CDR3 reads CASSFGTADTDTQYF. CDR3 bases: TGTGCCAGCAGCTTCGGGACAGCGGACACAGATACGCAGTATTTT.

This clonotype was observed many times. The chain recombines TRBV14 with TRBJ2-5, with D tentatively TRBD2 (5 bases). V lost 2 bases and J 2 bases, leaving 15 bases between the germline ends. CDR1 is SGHDN, CDR2 FVKESK, per germline. The CDR3 contains 16 residues. In nucleotides, the CDR3 is TGTGCCAGCAGCCAAACGACGGGTTGGGAGCAAGAGACCCAGTACTTC. Translated, it gives CASSQTTGWEQETQYF.

This clonotype has a count of ten or more. The CDR3 region is CSARAEGQGVSEQFF. For the CDR3, the DNA is TGCAGTGCTAGGGCCGAGGGACAGGGGGTATCTGAGCAGTTCTTC. The J gene is TRBJ2-1, the V gene TRBV20-1; 11 bases are a match to TRBD1. CDR3 length: 15 amino acids. Germline CDR1 and CDR2: DFQATT and SNEGSKA (reference sequence). The junction had 10 bases not matched to a gene; V was cut back by 3 bases and J by 9 bases.

This clonotype was recorded many times. The rearrangement joins TRBV6-2 or TRBV6-3 to TRBJ2-7; no definite D call. Trimming cost V 1 base and J 3 bases, with 13 bases left between them. In germline, CDR1 is MNHEY, CDR2 SVGEGT. The CDR3 loop spans 15 amino acids. The CDR3: CASSYLIISHYEQYF. CDR3 nucleotides: TGTGCCAGCAGTTACTTGATCATATCCCACTACGAGCAGTACTTC.

In its sample, this clonotype was seen many times. The J gene is TRBJ1-6, the V gene TRBV25-1, with a tentative D call TRBD1 (5 bases). The CDR3 is 17 amino acids. Per germline, CDR1 MGHDK and CDR2 SYGVNS. The V gene lost 5 bases and the J gene lost 5 bases, with 19 bases spanning the gap. Here the CDR3 reads CASSRGYGGWNNSPLHF. Here the CDR3 DNA reads TGTGCCAGCAGTCGGGGGTATGGAGGGTGGAATAATTCACCCCTCCACTTT.

Only a few counts were recorded for this clonotype. The chain links TRBV6-6 to TRBJ2-1, with D hard to call. V was trimmed by 5 bases and J by 12 bases, leaving 17 bases between them. This CDR3 has 13 residues. In germline, CDR1 is MNHNY, CDR2 SVGAGI (reference sequence). In DNA form, the CDR3 reads TGTGCCAGCAGTCCTCCCTATATTTCTTGGCAGTTCTTC. Protein product: CASSPPYISWQFF.

At least ten counts were recorded for this clonotype. The V call is TRBV6-1, the J call TRBJ2-3; possibly TRBD1 for D (6 bases). The CDR3 has 17 residues. V shed 0 bases and J shed 2 bases, with 15 bases lying between them. Germline V gene lookup returns CDR1 MNHNS and CDR2 SASEGT. The CDR3 is CASSEAANRAVTDTQYF. DNA for the CDR3: TGTGCCAGCAGTGAAGCCGCAAACAGGGCCGTCACAGATACGCAGTATTTT.

This clonotype was recorded many times. The chain recombines TRBV28 with TRBJ1-2; no clear D. CDR1 and CDR2 (germline): MDHEN, SYDVKM. The CDR3 sequence is 16 residues long. V lost 2 bases and J lost 3, with 16 bases in between. CDR3 nucleotide sequence: TGTGCCAGCAGTTTAAGGTTGAGGTCAAAAGACTATGGCTACACCTTC. It specifies CASSLRLRSKDYGYTF.

This clonotype was detected ten times or more. The chain couples TRBV6-2 or TRBV6-3 to TRBJ2-2; 7 nucleotides line up with TRBD2. The junction had 12 bases not matched to a gene; V was cut back by 4 bases and J by 4 bases. The germline gives CDR1 MNHEY, CDR2 SVGEGT. This CDR3 has 17 amino acids. CDR3 protein: CASSSREERTLTGELFF. Written as DNA, the CDR3 is TGTGCCAGCAGTTCCCGGGAGGAGCGGACCCTCACCGGGGAGCTGTTTTTT.

In DNA form, the CDR3 reads TGTGCCAGCAGCCAAGCACAGGGGAATACCGAGCAGTACTTC. Translation gives CASSQAQGNTEQYF. The chain employs TRBV3-1 and TRBJ2-7, with TRBD1 matching over 7 bases. V dropped 1 base and J dropped 6; count of bases not matched to a gene: 6. Germline-derived CDR1 and CDR2 are LGHDT and YNNKEL (reference sequence). The CDR3 has 14 amino acids.

This clonotype was seen ten or more times. The CDR3 reads CSARETLAGNEQYF. The CDR3 bases are TGCAGTGCTAGAGAAACACTAGCGGGGAACGAGCAGTACTTC. The V call is TRBV20-1, the J call TRBJ2-7; TRBD2 aligns across 10 bases. V lost 0 bases to trimming and J lost 5 bases; unmatched junction nucleotides: 4. There are 14 residues in the CDR3. Germline V CDR1 and CDR2: DFQATT, SNEGSKA (reference sequence).